A selection of T cell receptor beta chains follows, all from one sample in a study of T-cell memory formation after mild COVID-19. TCRdb used MiXCR to reprocess the 5' RACE reads, holding one entry per CDR3 protein. Among 100,000 to 120,000 distinct CDR3 sequences listed, 15% to 20% were seen once. The sequenced sample consisted of PBMCs or a T cell subset sorted from them (not recorded which). All receptors come from a man between 18 and 35 years old who had mild COVID-19 (a few samples of this study predate the infection). Cell type and time point are not known. CDR3s include the opening cysteine and the closing phenylalanine or tryptophan. Each record gives: D gene, V gene, clone size, J gene, CDR3 protein, CDR3 DNA. A D gene is named only where the DNA matches it firmly. Rows may omit the clone size; those that give it use once, few, many or a size class.

TRBD1	TRBV19	few	TRBJ1-5	CASSPDRGIGQPQHF	TGTGCCAGTAGCCCCGACAGGGGAATTGGTCAGCCCCAGCATTTT
NA	TRBV12-3/TRBV12-4	many	TRBJ2-2	CASSPLTGELFF	TGTGCCAGCAGTCCACTCACCGGGGAGCTGTTTTTT
NA	TRBV5-1	NA	TRBJ2-1	CASSRPEADNEQFF	TGCGCCAGCAGCCGCCCAGAGGCCGACAATGAGCAGTTCTTC
NA	TRBV12-3/TRBV12-4	few	TRBJ2-4	CASSLDRIAKNIQYF	TGTGCCAGCAGTTTGGACAGAATAGCCAAAAACATTCAGTACTTC
TRBD2	TRBV4-2	NA	TRBJ2-5	CASSQEVSGGARETQYF	TGTGCCAGCAGCCAAGAAGTGAGCGGGGGGGCCCGGGAGACCCAGTACTTC
NA	TRBV12-3/TRBV12-4	NA	TRBJ1-2	CASSPSANYGYTF	TGTGCCAGCAGCCCGAGCGCTAACTATGGCTACACCTTC
TRBD2	TRBV11-1	NA	TRBJ2-1	CASSSPRVTSGMSSYNEQFF	TGTGCCAGCAGCTCCCCCCGCGTGACTAGCGGGATGAGCTCCTACAATGAGCAGTTCTTC
TRBD1	TRBV4-2	many	TRBJ2-5	CASSQSGTGQETQYF	TGTGCCAGCAGCCAAAGTGGGACAGGGCAAGAGACCCAGTACTTC
NA	TRBV7-2	few	TRBJ1-1	CASSWTSGTEAFF	TGTGCCAGCAGCTGGACTTCAGGCACTGAAGCTTTCTTT
NA	TRBV6-2/TRBV6-3	few	TRBJ2-2	CASTLQAGKNTGELFF	TGTGCCAGCACCCTCCAGGCAGGGAAGAACACCGGGGAGCTGTTTTTT
TRBD2	TRBV7-3	NA	TRBJ2-5	CASSLLAGEQETQYF	TGTGCCAGCAGCTTACTAGCGGGGGAACAAGAGACCCAGTACTTC
TRBD1	TRBV5-1	few	TRBJ1-1	CASSLMGQGTTEAFF	TGCGCCAGCAGCTTAATGGGACAGGGGACCACTGAAGCTTTCTTT
NA	TRBV9	NA	TRBJ1-6	CASSVAGVNSPLHF	TGTGCCAGCAGCGTAGCCGGGGTTAATTCACCCCTCCACTTT
NA	TRBV20-1	NA	TRBJ2-3	CSARRGFGTDTQYF	TGCAGTGCTAGACGAGGATTCGGCACAGATACGCAGTATTTT
NA	TRBV7-8	NA	TRBJ1-2	CASSLDRGDGYTF	TGTGCCAGCAGCTTAGATCGCGGGGACGGCTACACCTTC
TRBD1	TRBV4-1	NA	TRBJ1-1	CASSPYPQGAWGTEAFF	TGCGCCAGCAGCCCCTACCCACAGGGGGCGTGGGGCACTGAAGCTTTCTTT
NA	TRBV9	few	TRBJ2-5	CASSVQGGRETQYF	TGTGCCAGCAGCGTACAGGGGGGTCGAGAGACCCAGTACTTC
TRBD2	TRBV6-1	NA	TRBJ2-3	CASSLLAGRGDTQYF	TGTGCCAGCAGTCTTCTAGCGGGGCGAGGAGATACGCAGTATTTT
TRBD1	TRBV11-2	NA	TRBJ1-2	CASSLGTGGDGYTF	TGTGCCAGCAGCTTAGGGACAGGGGGCGACGGCTACACCTTC
TRBD2	TRBV6-5	few	TRBJ2-3	CASSPPGNSGGGTDTQYF	TGTGCCAGCAGTCCGCCAGGGAATAGCGGGGGTGGCACAGATACGCAGTATTTT
NA	TRBV4-3	NA	TRBJ2-6	CASSQGSGTSGANVLTF	TGCGCCAGCAGCCAAGGATCGGGAACCTCTGGGGCCAACGTCCTGACTTTC
NA	TRBV7-3	few	TRBJ2-7	CASSLMGGSYEQYF	TGTGCCAGCAGCTTAATGGGGGGCTCCTACGAGCAGTACTTC
TRBD1	TRBV6-5	NA	TRBJ1-2	CASSRRQGALGGYTF	TGTGCCAGCAGCAGAAGACAGGGGGCATTAGGTGGCTACACCTTC
TRBD2	TRBV4-2	few	TRBJ2-5	CASSQETSSGVETQYF	TGTGCCAGCAGCCAAGAGACGTCTAGCGGGGTTGAGACCCAGTACTTC
NA	TRBV18	few	TRBJ1-5	CASYDGTSGQPQHF	TGTGCCAGCTACGACGGGACTTCAGGACAGCCCCAGCATTTT
TRBD2	TRBV7-8	many	TRBJ2-5	CASSRRGTSGGETQYF	TGTGCCAGCAGCCGAAGAGGGACTAGCGGCGGCGAGACCCAGTACTTC
NA	TRBV6-5	few	TRBJ1-2	CASGGVNYGYTF	TGTGCCAGCGGCGGGGTCAACTATGGCTACACCTTC
NA	TRBV30	few	TRBJ1-4	CAWSGIPREKLFF	TGTGCCTGGAGTGGAATCCCGAGGGAAAAACTGTTTTTT
NA	TRBV7-2	few	TRBJ2-7	CASSAPTGGTETYEQYF	TGTGCCAGCAGCGCCCCCACGGGAGGGACAGAGACCTACGAGCAGTACTTC
TRBD2	TRBV12-3/TRBV12-4	few	TRBJ2-3	CASSLWRGGTDTQYF	TGTGCCAGCAGTTTATGGCGGGGGGGCACAGATACGCAGTATTTT
TRBD1	TRBV5-1	NA	TRBJ2-3	CASSLDPGGTDTQYF	TGCGCCAGCAGCTTGGATCCAGGGGGTACAGATACGCAGTATTTT
TRBD2	TRBV7-2	NA	TRBJ2-1	CASTPLSGGIYEQFF	TGTGCCAGCACCCCGCTAAGCGGGGGTATCTATGAGCAGTTCTTC
NA	TRBV11-3	NA	TRBJ2-3	CASSFPGADTQYF	TGTGCCAGCAGCTTCCCCGGGGCAGATACGCAGTATTTT
NA	TRBV18	few	TRBJ2-6	CASSPLSSGANVLTF	TGTGCCAGCTCACCCCTCAGCTCTGGGGCCAACGTCCTGACTTTC
TRBD2	TRBV12-3/TRBV12-4	NA	TRBJ2-1	CASSLLAGGPRGEQFF	TGTGCCAGCAGTTTACTAGCGGGGGGGCCGCGGGGTGAGCAGTTCTTC
TRBD1	TRBV7-2	few	TRBJ2-3	CASSLVMAGTGGDTQYF	TGTGCCAGCAGCTTAGTGATGGCCGGGACAGGGGGAGATACGCAGTATTTT
NA	TRBV18	NA	TRBJ2-3	CASSVGSTDTQYF	TGTGCCAGCTCAGTGGGTAGTACGGATACGCAGTATTTT
NA	TRBV6-1	NA	TRBJ1-2	CASSPSQAGYGYTF	TGTGCCAGCAGTCCCTCCCAGGCCGGCTATGGCTACACCTTC
NA	TRBV7-2	NA	TRBJ2-5	CASSLVSGPSGTQYF	TGTGCCAGCAGCTTAGTCTCGGGGCCCTCAGGGACCCAGTACTTC
TRBD1	TRBV6-2/TRBV6-3	NA	TRBJ1-1	CASKIRTGMVTEAFF	TGTGCCAGCAAGATTAGGACAGGCATGGTCACTGAAGCTTTCTTT
NA	TRBV27	NA	TRBJ1-6	CASSYWNSPLHF	TGTGCCAGCAGTTATTGGAATTCACCCCTCCACTTT
NA	TRBV5-1	NA	TRBJ2-1	CASSFTGQYNEQFF	TGCGCCAGCAGCTTCACGGGACAATACAATGAGCAGTTCTTC
NA	TRBV7-2	NA	TRBJ1-1	CASSLGPGFNTEAFF	TGTGCCAGCAGCTTGGGCCCGGGCTTCAACACTGAAGCTTTCTTT
NA	TRBV7-3	few	TRBJ2-1	CASSLMGGEQFF	TGTGCCAGCAGCTTAATGGGCGGGGAACAGTTCTTC
TRBD1	TRBV29-1	few	TRBJ2-2	CSALTGGTGELFF	TGCAGCGCTTTGACAGGGGGGACCGGGGAGCTGTTTTTT
TRBD1	TRBV7-2	few	TRBJ1-2	CASSSGTGGGYGYTF	TGTGCCAGCAGCTCAGGGACAGGAGGGGGCTATGGCTACACCTTC